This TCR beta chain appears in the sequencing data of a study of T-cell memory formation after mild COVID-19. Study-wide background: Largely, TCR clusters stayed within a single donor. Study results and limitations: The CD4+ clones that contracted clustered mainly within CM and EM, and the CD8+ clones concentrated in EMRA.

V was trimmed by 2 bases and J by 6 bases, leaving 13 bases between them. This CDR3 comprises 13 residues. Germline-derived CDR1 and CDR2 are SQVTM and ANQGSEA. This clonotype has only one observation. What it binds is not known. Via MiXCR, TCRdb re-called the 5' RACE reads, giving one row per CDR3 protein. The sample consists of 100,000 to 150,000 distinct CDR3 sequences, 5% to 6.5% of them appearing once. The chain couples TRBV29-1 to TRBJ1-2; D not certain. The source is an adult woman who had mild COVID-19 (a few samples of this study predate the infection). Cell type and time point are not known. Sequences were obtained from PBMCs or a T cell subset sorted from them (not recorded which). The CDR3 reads CSVEFLSTNGYTF. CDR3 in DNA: TGCAGCGTTGAATTTCTCAGTACGAATGGCTACACCTTC.